A selection of T cell receptor beta chains follows, all from one sample in a study of cytomegalovirus exposure and HLA in healthy donors. Profiling relied on immunoSEQ multiplex PCR, and the TCRdb table lists in-frame clones only, not all of them. Of around 37,000 clones detected, 82% appear once; the ten largest clones hold 8% to 11%. The sample comprised PBMCs. These receptors all stem from a young woman in good health and CMV-seropositive. The CDR3 runs from the conserved cysteine through the conserved F or W. Fields, in order: CDR3 protein, CDR3 DNA, clone size, V gene, J gene, D gene. A D gene is named only where the DNA matches it firmly. Rows give clone size only sometimes, using once, few, many, or a class for an expanded clone.

CASSENTAYGYTF	TGTGCCAGCAGTGAAAACACAGCTTATGGCTACACCTTC	NA	TRBV2	TRBJ1-2	NA
CASMSFGDTQYF	TGTGCCAGCATGAGTTTCGGAGATACGCAGTATTTT	NA	TRBV27	TRBJ2-3	NA
CATSRRTTASEQYF	TGTGCCACCAGCAGGAGGACTACTGCGTCCGAGCAGTACTTC	few	TRBV15	TRBJ2-7	NA
CASRQDSYYEQYF	TGTGCCAGCAGACAGGACAGCTATTACGAGCAGTACTTC	NA	TRBV11-2	TRBJ2-7	NA
CASSQEGPGSGWMGYGYTF	TGCGCCAGCAGCCAAGAAGGGCCCGGTTCAGGGTGGATGGGATATGGCTACACCTTC	NA	TRBV4-3	TRBJ1-2	NA
CASSSGGSKFF	TGTGCCAGCAGTTCGGGCGGGAGCAAGTTCTTC	NA	TRBV7-2	TRBJ2-1	TRBD2
CARSLALTLTSGRAWQFF	TGTGCCAGAAGCTTGGCGCTGACTTTGACTAGCGGGAGGGCGTGGCAGTTCTTC	NA	TRBV5-3	TRBJ2-1	TRBD2
CASSLVAGGMETQYF	TGTGCCAGCAGCCTCGTAGCGGGAGGGATGGAGACCCAGTACTTC	NA	TRBV11-3	TRBJ2-5	TRBD2
CASSYSIAEGGTEAFF	TGTGCCAGCAGTTACTCGATAGCCGAGGGAGGCACTGAAGCTTTCTTT	NA	TRBV6-5	TRBJ1-1	NA
CASSDRYGYTF	TGCGCCAGCAGCGACAGATATGGCTACACCTTC	NA	TRBV5-1	TRBJ1-2	NA
CASSKGQGNEKLFF	TGTGCCAGCAGCAAGGGACAGGGGAATGAAAAACTGTTTTTT	NA	TRBV21-1	TRBJ1-4	NA
CASPHLGAQWPPDTQYF	TGCGCCAGCCCTCACCTGGGGGCACAATGGCCCCCCGATACGCAGTATTTT	NA	TRBV5-1	TRBJ2-3	NA
CSAGTSLGGKQYF	TGCAGCGCCGGAACCTCCTTGGGGGGAAAGCAGTACTTC	few	TRBV29-1	TRBJ2-7	NA
CASSRSLGLTYEQYF	TGTGCCAGCAGCCGATCCTTGGGGCTAACCTACGAGCAGTACTTC	once	TRBV4-2	TRBJ2-7	NA
CASSPDSVSYEQYF	TGCGCCAGCAGCCCCGACAGCGTCTCCTACGAGCAGTACTTC	few	TRBV5-1	TRBJ2-7	NA
CATNRDWGYYGYTF	TGTGCCACGAACAGGGATTGGGGCTACTATGGCTACACCTTC	NA	TRBV6-1	TRBJ1-2	NA
CASSPRGGHSGNTIYF	TGTGCCAGCAGCCCCCGGGGGGGGCACTCTGGAAACACCATATATTTT	NA	TRBV13	TRBJ1-3	NA
CARSSRTAAFF	TGTGCCAGGAGTTCTAGGACAGCAGCTTTCTTT	NA	TRBV5-3	TRBJ1-1	NA